These 15 T cell receptor beta chains share one sample of origin, sequenced in a study of blood T cell repertoires in COVID-19. TCRdb's copy holds only in-frame clones and misses some; the assay was immunoSEQ multiplex PCR. The data hold under 200,000 clones, with around 83% observed a single time. Sequenced sample: peripheral blood. The receptors shown here come from a woman aged 50 to 65 with COVID-19, enrolled during active disease.

This clone occurred a few times. The J gene is TRBJ1-4, the V gene TRBV2; maybe TRBD1 (6 bases). The CDR3 totals 15 residues. CDR1 and CDR2 (germline): SNHLY, FYNNEI. Trimming left V 3 bases short and J 4 bases short, with 12 bases between. The CDR3 loop reads CASSDEQGLNEKLFF. The CDR3 nucleotides are TGTGCCAGCAGTGACGAACAGGGCCTTAATGAAAAACTGTTTTTT. Full variable domain (missing parts from reference TRBV2 and TRBJ1-4): EPEVTQTPSHQVTQMGQEVILRCVPISNHLYFYWYRQILGQKVEFLVSFYNNEISEKSEIFDDQFSVERPDGSNFTLKIRSTKLEDSAMYFCASSDEQGLNEKLFFGSGTQLSVL.

The chain employs TRBV5-6 and TRBJ1-2; D is possibly TRBD1 (6 bases). Germline V gene sequence: CDR1 SGHDT, CDR2 YYEEEE. V was clipped by 5 bases and J by 0 bases, with 11 bases between them. There are 14 residues in the CDR3. CDR3 coding DNA: TGTGCCAGCAGAGACAGGAAAGCTAACTATGGCTACACCTTC. The encoded protein is CASRDRKANYGYTF.

The J gene is TRBJ2-2, the V gene TRBV6-5; the D is unclear. CDR3 length: 16 amino acids. Trimming removed 0 bases from V and 0 bases from J, with 8 bases in between. Germline V gives CDR1 MNHEY, CDR2 SVGAGI. The CDR3 DNA is TGTGCCAGCAGTTACTCCTTAGTCTCGAACACCGGGGAGCTGTTTTTT. Its translation: CASSYSLVSNTGELFF.

The chain links TRBV27 to TRBJ1-1; a weak D match, TRBD1 (5 bases). Germline V gene sequence: CDR1 MNHEY, CDR2 SMNVEV (reference sequence). The V end lost 6 bases, the J end lost 1 base, and 15 bases lay between the germline ends. The CDR3 totals 15 residues. CDR3 sequence (DNA): TGTGCCAGCAGCCCCTGGGGGGGTGGGAACACTGAAGCTTTCTTT. It codes for CASSPWGGGNTEAFF.

The chain employs TRBV5-1 and TRBJ1-2; D remains unclear. Germline CDR1 SGHRS, CDR2 YFSETQ. Trimming took off 4 bases at V and 5 bases at J, with 15 bases between the two ends. The CDR3 is made up of 14 amino acids. DNA for the CDR3: TGCGCCAGCAGCCCGGATCATGAGGCTTATGGCTACACCTTC. Translating it yields CASSPDHEAYGYTF.

The CDR3 loop reads CASRIDSLGEQYF. The CDR3 DNA is TGTGCCAGCAGGATAGACAGCTTGGGGGAGCAGTACTTC. The chain employs TRBV6-5 and TRBJ2-7; D might be TRBD1 (5 bases). CDR3 length: 13 residues. Per the germline V gene, CDR1 is MNHEY and CDR2 is SVGAGI. V was cut by 6 bases and J by 7 bases, with 16 bases left in between.

Written as DNA, the CDR3 is TGTGCCAGCAGCTTAGAAAGGGGGATCCCTAGCTCCTACGAGCAGTACTTC. Its translation: CASSLERGIPSSYEQYF. This chain links TRBV11-2 with TRBJ2-7; D is possibly TRBD1 (6 bases). From germline, CDR1 is SGHAT and CDR2 FQNNGV. This CDR3 region has 17 residues. V lost 0 bases to trimming and J lost 0 bases, with 15 bases between them.

V usage is TRBV28 and J usage is TRBJ1-2; no clear D. This CDR3 region has 12 residues. V was trimmed by 4 bases and J by 2 bases, leaving 5 bases between them. Looked up from germline, CDR1 is MDHEN and CDR2 is SYDVKM. CDR3 DNA: TGTGCCAGCAGTTCCCTGAACTATGGCTACACCTTC. Its translation is CASSSLNYGYTF.

The gene calls are TRBV3-1 (or the pseudogene TRBV3-2) and TRBJ1-1; D possibly corresponds to TRBD1 (6 bases). Germline V gene data show CDR1 as LGHDT and CDR2 as YNNKEL (reference sequence). The CDR3 runs to 15 residues. The V gene lost 5 bases and the J gene lost 1 base, with 14 bases spanning the gap. The CDR3 here is CASSLGGQPNTEAFF. As DNA, the CDR3 is TGTGCCAGCAGCTTAGGAGGACAGCCGAACACTGAAGCTTTCTTT.

The rearrangement links TRBV6-1 to TRBJ1-3; D not certain. This CDR3 has 14 residues. Deletions cut 6 bases from V and 4 bases from J, with 13 bases between. Germline V lookup: CDR1 MNHNS, CDR2 SASEGT. CDR3 DNA sequence: TGTGCCAGCAGCCCGCCTGGGGAGGGAAACACCATATATTTT. Its translation is CASSPPGEGNTIYF.

The V call is TRBV19, the J call TRBJ2-5; TRBD2 matches at 8 bases. Germline CDR1 is LNHDA and CDR2 is SQIVND (reference sequence). The CDR3 covers 14 residues. V gave up 9 bases and J gave up 2 bases; unmatched junction bases: 8. This CDR3 reads CASARGAQQETQYF. Written as DNA, the CDR3 is TGTGCCAGCGCGCGGGGGGCTCAACAAGAGACCCAGTACTTC.

This rearrangement joins TRBV5-1 to TRBJ2-3; 8 bases fit TRBD2. This CDR3 contains 16 residues. Per the germline V gene, CDR1 is SGHRS and CDR2 is YFSETQ. The V gene end was trimmed by 4 bases and the J gene end by 3 bases; junction bases not matched to a gene: 10. This CDR3 reads CASSISGVGGTDTQYF. The CDR3 DNA sequence: TGCGCCAGCAGCATTAGCGGGGTCGGGGGTACAGATACGCAGTATTTT.

The V and J genes are TRBV29-1 and TRBJ2-3; D perhaps matches TRBD1 (6 bases). CDR1 is SQVTM and CDR2 is ANQGSEA in the germline V gene. V lost 3 bases to trimming and J lost 2 bases, with 18 bases between them. This CDR3 is built from 16 residues. CDR3 sequence (DNA): TGCAGCGTTGAGGGGACACGTACCCCCTCCACAGATACGCAGTATTTT. This codes for CSVEGTRTPSTDTQYF.

This sequence joins TRBV30 and TRBJ1-5, with D maybe TRBD1 (6 bases). This CDR3 has 16 amino acids. Germline-derived CDR1 and CDR2 are GTSNPN and SVGIG (reference sequence). V was pared by 1 base and J by 4 bases, with 17 bases between. In DNA form, the CDR3 reads TGTGCCTGGAGTGCCCAGGTAACAGGGATTAATCAGCCCCAGCATTTT. It codes for CAWSAQVTGINQPQHF.

The DNA of the CDR3 is TGTGCCAGTAGTATAAAGACTAGCGGGGCCTATGAGCAGTTCTTC. Its protein is CASSIKTSGAYEQFF. V is TRBV19 and J is TRBJ2-1, with 11 bases matching TRBD2. In germline, CDR1 is LNHDA, CDR2 SQIVND (reference sequence). The trim removed 2 bases at V and 8 bases at J, leaving 5 bases unmatched. This CDR3 is 15 amino acids long.